The 7 T cell receptor beta chains below all came from one sample that was sequenced in a study of blood T cell repertoires in COVID-19. This table comes from immunoSEQ multiplex PCR, and its TCRdb copy is limited to in-frame clones, with some not included. The sample holds 250,000 to 300,000 clones, just over 90% seen once. Sequencing used peripheral blood. The receptors shown here come from a young woman with COVID-19, enrolled during active disease.

This clone was observed a handful of times. This rearrangement joins TRBV7-2 to TRBJ2-3, with D tentatively TRBD2 (6 bases). This CDR3 spans 14 amino acids. Per germline, CDR1 SGHTA and CDR2 FQGNSA. V was clipped by 3 bases and J by 4 bases, with 11 bases between them. The CDR3 DNA sequence: TGTGCCAGCAGCTTTCAGACGGGGGCAGATACGCAGTATTTT. Its translation is CASSFQTGADTQYF.

V usage is TRBV29-1 and J usage is TRBJ1-2; TRBD1 aligns across 8 bases. Germline values: CDR1 SQVTM, CDR2 ANQGSEA. The CDR3 loop spans 13 amino acids. V shed 6 bases and J 7 bases; nucleotides not matched to a gene: 10. CDR3 bases: TGCAGCGTCCGCGGACAGGGTCTCAGTGGCTACACCTTC. Translation: CSVRGQGLSGYTF. Based on the CDR3 plus reference TRBV29-1 and TRBJ1-2, the full variable domain is SAVISQKPSRDICQRGTSLTIQCQVDSQVTMMFWYRQQPGQSLTLIATANQGSEATYESGFVIDKFPISRPNLTFSTLTVSNMSPEDSSIYLCSVRGQGLSGYTFGSGTRLTVV.

A word on this clone: At the DNA level, this CDR3 is encoded by other sequences in the same sample as well. J is TRBJ1-5 and V is TRBV28; no clear D. The V gene's germline CDR1 is MDHEN and CDR2 SYDVKM. V was shortened by 4 bases and J by 2 bases, with 6 bases between the two germline ends. The CDR3 extends over 13 amino acids. The CDR3 nucleotides are TGTGCCAGCAGTTCCGCAGGCAATCAGCCCCAGCATTTT. Translation: CASSSAGNQPQHF.

This clone was detected a few times. The chain employs TRBV28 and TRBJ1-1; D gene uncertain. Germline-derived CDR1 and CDR2 are MDHEN and SYDVKM. This CDR3 has 16 amino acids. Trimming removed 6 bases from V and 2 bases from J, with 19 bases in between. The CDR3 DNA sequence: TGTGCCAGCAGCAATTATGGACGGGGAAGAAACACTGAAGCTTTCTTT. Its translation: CASSNYGRGRNTEAFF.

The genes are TRBV5-1 and TRBJ2-4, with 7 bases identical to TRBD2. The germline CDR1 and CDR2 sequences are SGHRS and YFSETQ. V trimming: 0 bases; J trimming: 8 bases; junction bases outside the gene matches: 5. The CDR3 is 14 residues long. CDR3 DNA sequence: TGCGCCAGCAGCTTGGCCGGTCGGGAGGACATTCAGTACTTC. Translated, it gives CASSLAGREDIQYF.

This chain links TRBV9 with TRBJ2-1; the D gene is possibly TRBD2 (5 bases). CDR1 is SGDLS and CDR2 is YYNGEE in the germline V gene. The V end was cut by 1 base, the J end by 6 bases, with 11 bases between. This CDR3 spans 14 amino acids. The CDR3 loop is CASSVTSGTNEQFF. The CDR3 region has the DNA TGTGCCAGCAGCGTAACAAGCGGCACCAATGAGCAGTTCTTC.

J is TRBJ2-7 and V is TRBV3-1 (or the pseudogene TRBV3-2), with TRBD2 as a possible D gene (6 bases). V gave up 5 bases and J gave up 0 bases, with 8 bases separating them. The CDR3 is made up of 13 amino acids. CDR1 and CDR2 (germline): LGHDT, YNNKEL (reference sequence). CDR3 loop: CASSKTSSYEQYF. The DNA of the CDR3 is TGTGCCAGCAGCAAGACTAGCTCCTACGAGCAGTACTTC.